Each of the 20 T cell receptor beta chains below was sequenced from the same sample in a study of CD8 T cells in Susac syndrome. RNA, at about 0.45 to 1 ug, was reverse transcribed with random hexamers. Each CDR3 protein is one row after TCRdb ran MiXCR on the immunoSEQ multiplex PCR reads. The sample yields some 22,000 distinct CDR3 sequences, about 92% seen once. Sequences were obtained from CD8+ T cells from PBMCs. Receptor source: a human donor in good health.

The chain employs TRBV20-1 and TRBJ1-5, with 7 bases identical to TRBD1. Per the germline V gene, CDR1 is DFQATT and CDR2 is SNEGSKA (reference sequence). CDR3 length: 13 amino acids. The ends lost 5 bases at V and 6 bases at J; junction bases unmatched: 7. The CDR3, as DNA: TGCAGTGCTCGACAGGGATTTGGTCAGCCCCAGCATTTT. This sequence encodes CSARQGFGQPQHF.

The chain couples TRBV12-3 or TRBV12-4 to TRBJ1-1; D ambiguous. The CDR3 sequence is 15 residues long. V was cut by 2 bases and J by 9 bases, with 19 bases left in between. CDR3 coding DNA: TGTGCCAGCAGTTTATCCTATAGAGGGTTTGGTCAAGCTTTCTTT. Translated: CASSLSYRGFGQAFF.

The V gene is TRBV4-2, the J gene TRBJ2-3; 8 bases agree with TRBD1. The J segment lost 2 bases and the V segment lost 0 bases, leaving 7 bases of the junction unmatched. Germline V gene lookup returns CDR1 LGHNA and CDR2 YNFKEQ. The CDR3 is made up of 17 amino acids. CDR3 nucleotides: TGTGCCAGCAGCCAAGAACCCCGGGACAGGAACACAGATACGCAGTATTTT. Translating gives CASSQEPRDRNTDTQYF.

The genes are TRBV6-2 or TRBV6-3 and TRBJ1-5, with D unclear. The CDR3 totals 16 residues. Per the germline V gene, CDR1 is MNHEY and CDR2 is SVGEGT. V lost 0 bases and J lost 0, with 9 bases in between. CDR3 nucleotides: TGTGCCAGCAGTTACTCGAGAAGTAATAGCAATCAGCCCCAGCATTTT. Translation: CASSYSRSNSNQPQHF.

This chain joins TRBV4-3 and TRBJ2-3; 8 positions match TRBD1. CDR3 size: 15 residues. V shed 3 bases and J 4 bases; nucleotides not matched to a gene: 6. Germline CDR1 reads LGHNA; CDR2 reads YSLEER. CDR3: CASSQDRAFADTQYF. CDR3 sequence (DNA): TGCGCCAGCAGCCAGGACAGGGCCTTTGCAGATACGCAGTATTTT.

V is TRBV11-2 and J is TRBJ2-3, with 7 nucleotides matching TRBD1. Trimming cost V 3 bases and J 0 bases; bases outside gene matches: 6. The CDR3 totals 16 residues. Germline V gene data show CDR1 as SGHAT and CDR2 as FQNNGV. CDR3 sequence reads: CASSLDRWDSTDTQYF. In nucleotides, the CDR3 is TGTGCCAGCAGCTTGGACAGGTGGGATAGCACAGATACGCAGTATTTT.

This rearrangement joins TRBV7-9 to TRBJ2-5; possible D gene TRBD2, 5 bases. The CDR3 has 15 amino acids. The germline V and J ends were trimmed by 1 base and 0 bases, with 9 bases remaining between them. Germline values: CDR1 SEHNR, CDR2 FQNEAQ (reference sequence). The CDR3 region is CASSLVGGNQETQYF. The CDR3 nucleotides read TGTGCCAGCAGCTTAGTTGGAGGAAACCAAGAGACCCAGTACTTC.

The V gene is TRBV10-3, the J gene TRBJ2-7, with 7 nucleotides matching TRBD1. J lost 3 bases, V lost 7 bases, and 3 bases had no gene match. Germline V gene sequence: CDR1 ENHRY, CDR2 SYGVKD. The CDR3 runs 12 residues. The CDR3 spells CAIKGTDYEQYF. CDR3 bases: TGTGCCATCAAAGGGACAGACTACGAGCAGTACTTC.

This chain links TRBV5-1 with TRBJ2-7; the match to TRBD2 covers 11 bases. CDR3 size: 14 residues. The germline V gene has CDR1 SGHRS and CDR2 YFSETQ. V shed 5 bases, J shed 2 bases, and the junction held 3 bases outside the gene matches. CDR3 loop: CASSRGLAAYEQYF. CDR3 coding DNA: TGCGCCAGCAGTCGGGGACTAGCGGCCTACGAGCAGTACTTC.

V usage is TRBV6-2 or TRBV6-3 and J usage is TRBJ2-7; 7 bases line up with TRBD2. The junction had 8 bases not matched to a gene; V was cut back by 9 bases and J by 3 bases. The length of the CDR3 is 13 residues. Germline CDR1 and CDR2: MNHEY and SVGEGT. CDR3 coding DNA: TGTGCCAGTCGACCCTGGGAGGGCTACGAGCAGTACTTC. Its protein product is CASRPWEGYEQYF.

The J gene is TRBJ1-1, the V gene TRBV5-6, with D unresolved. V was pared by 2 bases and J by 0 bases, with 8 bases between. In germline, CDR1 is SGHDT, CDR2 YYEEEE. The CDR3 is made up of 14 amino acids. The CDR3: CASSFGPMNTEAFF. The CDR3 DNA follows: TGTGCCAGCAGCTTCGGGCCCATGAACACTGAAGCTTTCTTT.

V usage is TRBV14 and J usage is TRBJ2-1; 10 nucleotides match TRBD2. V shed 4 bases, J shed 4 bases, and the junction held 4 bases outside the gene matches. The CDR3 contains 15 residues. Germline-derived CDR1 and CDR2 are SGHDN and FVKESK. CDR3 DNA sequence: TGTGCCAGCAGCCCTGCTAGCGGGGGTTACAATGAGCAGTTCTTC. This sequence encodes CASSPASGGYNEQFF.

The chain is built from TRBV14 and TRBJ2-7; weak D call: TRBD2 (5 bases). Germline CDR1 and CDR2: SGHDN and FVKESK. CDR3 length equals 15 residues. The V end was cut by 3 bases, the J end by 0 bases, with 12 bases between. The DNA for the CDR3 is TGTGCCAGCAGCCAGAACCGGGATCGCTCCTACGAGCAGTACTTC. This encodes CASSQNRDRSYEQYF.

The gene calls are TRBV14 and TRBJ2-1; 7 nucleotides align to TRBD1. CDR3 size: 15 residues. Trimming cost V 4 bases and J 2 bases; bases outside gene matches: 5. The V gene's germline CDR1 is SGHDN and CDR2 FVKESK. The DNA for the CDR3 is TGTGCCAGCAGCCCGGGACAGTGGGCCTACAATGAGCAGTTCTTC. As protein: CASSPGQWAYNEQFF.

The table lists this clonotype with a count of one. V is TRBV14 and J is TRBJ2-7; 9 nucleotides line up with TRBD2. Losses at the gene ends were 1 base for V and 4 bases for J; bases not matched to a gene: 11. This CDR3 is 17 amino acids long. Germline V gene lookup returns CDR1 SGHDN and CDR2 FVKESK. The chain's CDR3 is CASSQGGLAGIDYEQYF. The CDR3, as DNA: TGTGCCAGCAGCCAAGGAGGGCTAGCGGGGATCGATTACGAGCAGTACTTC. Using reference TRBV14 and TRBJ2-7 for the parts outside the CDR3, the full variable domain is EAGVTQFPSHSVIEKGQTVTLRCDPISGHDNLYWYRRVMGKEIKFLLHFVKESKQDESGMPNNRFLAERTGGTYSTLKVQPAELEDSGVYFCASSQGGLAGIDYEQYFGPGTRLTVT.

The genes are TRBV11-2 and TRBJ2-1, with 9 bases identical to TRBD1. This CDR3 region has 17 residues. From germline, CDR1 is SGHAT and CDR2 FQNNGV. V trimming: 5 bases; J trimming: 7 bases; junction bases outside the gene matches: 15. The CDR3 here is CASSRQGQGYGYNEQFF. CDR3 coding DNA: TGTGCCAGCAGCCGGCAGGGACAGGGATACGGGTATAATGAGCAGTTCTTC.

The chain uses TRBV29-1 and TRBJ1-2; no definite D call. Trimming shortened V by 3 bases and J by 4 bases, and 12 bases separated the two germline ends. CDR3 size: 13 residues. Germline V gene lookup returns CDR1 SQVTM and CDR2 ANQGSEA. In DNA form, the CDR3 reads TGCAGCGTTGAGGGAATAGGTTTCTATGGCTACACCTTC. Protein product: CSVEGIGFYGYTF.

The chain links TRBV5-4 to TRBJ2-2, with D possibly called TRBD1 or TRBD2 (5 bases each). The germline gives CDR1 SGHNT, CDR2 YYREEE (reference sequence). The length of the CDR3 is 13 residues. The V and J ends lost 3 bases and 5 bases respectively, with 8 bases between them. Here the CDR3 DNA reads TGTGCCAGCAGCTCCGGGACGACCGGGGAGCTGTTTTTT. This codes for CASSSGTTGELFF. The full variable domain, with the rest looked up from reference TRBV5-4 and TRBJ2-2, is ETGVTQSPTHLIKTRGQQVTLRCSSQSGHNTVSWYQQALGQGPQFIFQYYREEENGRGNFPPRFSGLQFPNYSSELNVNALELDDSALYLCASSSGTTGELFFGEGSRLTVL.

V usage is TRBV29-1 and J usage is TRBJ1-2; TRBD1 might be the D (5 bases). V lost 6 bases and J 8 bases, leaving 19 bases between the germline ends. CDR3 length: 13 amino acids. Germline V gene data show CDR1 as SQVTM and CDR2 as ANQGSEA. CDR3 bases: TGCAGCGTCTCCCTCCGGGACCCTCGAGGCTACACCTTC. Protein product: CSVSLRDPRGYTF.

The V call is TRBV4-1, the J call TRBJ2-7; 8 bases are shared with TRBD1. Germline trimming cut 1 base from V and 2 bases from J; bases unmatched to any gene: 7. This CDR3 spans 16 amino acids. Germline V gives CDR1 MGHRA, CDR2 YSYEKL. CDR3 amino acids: CASSQASDRATYEQYF. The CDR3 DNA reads TGCGCCAGCAGCCAAGCCTCGGACAGGGCCACCTACGAGCAGTACTTC.